A single sample is the source of the 19 T cell receptor beta chains below, sequenced in a study of T cell clonality in common variable immunodeficiency. Assay: immunoSEQ multiplex PCR; the TCRdb copy retains only in-frame clones and omits some. The sample includes some 50,000 clones, none of them occurring once. The sequencing input was peripheral blood mononuclear cells. The receptors were sampled from a person aged 18 to 70 in good health.

This clone was detected ten times or more. Sequencing ends 3 residues short of the CDR3 end; the germline J gene provides the rest. The chain employs TRBV18 and TRBJ2-2, with 9 bases lining up with TRBD1. CDR3 length equals 16 residues. CDR1 and CDR2 (germline): KGHSH, LQKENI. This CDR3 reads CASSPGQGVLNEKLFF. The sequenced part of the CDR3 DNA is TGTGCCAGCTCACCGGGACAGGGAGTGCTTAATGAAAAG.

This clone was detected many times. The read finishes 3 residues shy of the CDR3 end, and the germline J gene is used to complete it. The rearrangement joins TRBV6-2 or TRBV6-3 to TRBJ2-7; unclear D gene. The ends were cut back, 5 bases at V and 2 bases at J, with 19 bases in the middle. The CDR3 is made up of 16 amino acids. Germline CDR1 and CDR2: MNHEY and SVGEGT. CDR3 residues: CASSIPPDKSAYEQYF. The sequenced part of the CDR3 DNA is TGTGCCAGCAGTATTCCCCCTGATAAGAGCGCCTACGAG.

This clone was detected many times. The CDR3 end lies 3 residues beyond the end of the read and is filled in from the germline J gene. This chain links TRBV4-1 with TRBJ1-5; D possibly corresponds to TRBD1 (5 bases). The CDR3 is made up of 17 amino acids. Trimming took 0 bases from V and 1 from J, leaving 13 bases between them. The germline V gene has CDR1 MGHRA and CDR2 YSYEKL. The covered CDR3 bases are TGCGCCAGCAGCCAAGATAGTCAAGGGGAGAGCAATCAGCCC. This gives the protein CASSQDSQGESNQP. The CDR3 in its entirety is CASSQDSQGESNQPQHF.

As regards this clone: The read finishes 3 residues shy of the CDR3 end, and the germline J gene is used to complete it. The chain uses TRBV19 and TRBJ2-4; D is possibly TRBD1 (5 bases). CDR3 length: 13 amino acids. Germline V gives CDR1 LNHDA, CDR2 SQIVND (reference sequence). The part of the CDR3 DNA that was read is TGTGCCAGTAGACCTCCAGGGTCTGATGGT. This encodes CASRPPGSDG. The full-length CDR3 reads as CASRPPGSDGQYF.

In this sample, this clone turned up many times. The read comes to an end 3 residues before the CDR3 does, leaving the germline J gene to fill in the end. This sequence joins TRBV7-3 and TRBJ2-1; tentative D call: TRBD2 (6 bases). Germline V gene sequence: CDR1 SGHTA, CDR2 FQGTGA. This CDR3 has 13 residues. The V and J ends lost 5 bases and 6 bases respectively, with 11 bases between them. CDR3 bases read: TGTGCCAGCAGCAGAGGGACTTCCAATGAG. It translates to CASSRGTSNE. Given in full, the CDR3 is CASSRGTSNEQFF.

This clone was seen ten or more times. The DNA ends 3 residues before the CDR3 does, and the rest of the CDR3 is filled in from the germline J gene. The V gene is TRBV6-2 or TRBV6-3, the J gene TRBJ2-7, with 10 bases identical to TRBD1. The V gene end was trimmed by 2 bases and the J gene end by 5 bases; junction bases not matched to a gene: 6. This CDR3 spans 15 amino acids. CDR1 MNHEY and CDR2 SVGEGT come from the germline V gene. CDR3 DNA (partial): TGTGCCAGCAGTTACGCGACAGGGGGCCTAGACGAG. Amino acid sequence: CASSYATGGLDE. The CDR3, in full, reads CASSYATGGLDEQYF.

This clone was detected many times. The read ends 3 residues early relative to the CDR3; the germline J gene fills the gap. V usage is TRBV5-1 and J usage is TRBJ1-1; 8 bases line up with TRBD1. The CDR3 runs to 14 residues. The V gene end was trimmed by 3 bases and the J gene end by 1 base; junction bases not matched to a gene: 2. CDR1 is SGHRS, CDR2 YFSETQ, per germline. CDR3 sequence: CASSSGQGNTEAFF. Partial CDR3 DNA: TGCGCCAGCAGCTCCGGACAGGGGAACACTGAA.

In its sample, this clone ranks as medium-sized. The CDR3 end is not reached by the read, which stops 3 residues before it; the germline J gene fills it in. The V and J genes are TRBV23-1 and TRBJ2-3, with D tentatively TRBD1 (5 bases). TRBV23-1 is annotated as an ORF whose role is uncertain. Trimming pared 0 bases from V and 0 bases from J, leaving 13 bases between. This CDR3 spans 17 amino acids. The sequenced part of the CDR3 DNA is TGCGCCAGCAGTCAATCCCTAGGGGATGACAGCACAGATACG. As protein: CASSQSLGDDSTDT. The complete CDR3 protein is CASSQSLGDDSTDTQYF.

This clone was detected ten times or more. The read terminates 3 residues ahead of where the CDR3 ends, so the germline J gene completes it. This sequence joins TRBV2 and TRBJ2-1; 8 bases are a match to TRBD1. In germline, CDR1 is SNHLY, CDR2 FYNNEI. J lost 7 bases, V lost 6 bases, and 8 bases had no gene match. The CDR3 runs 14 residues. CDR3 DNA (partial): TGTGCCAGCAGGACAGGGGACTTGTGGAATGAG. Translation: CASRTGDLWNE. The whole CDR3 region reads CASRTGDLWNEQFF.

This clone was picked up many times. The CDR3 extends 3 residues past the end of the read, so its final part is completed from the germline J gene. V and J are TRBV29-1 and TRBJ2-7; D gene ambiguous. V was shortened by 7 bases and J by 0 bases, with 13 bases between the two germline ends. The length of the CDR3 is 13 residues. In germline, CDR1 is SQVTM, CDR2 ANQGSEA. The CDR3 loop is CSASISSSYEQYF. The part of the CDR3 DNA that was read is TGCAGCGCCTCCATTAGCAGCTCCTACGAG.

In its sample, this clone was seen many times. The read is 3 residues too short to cover the CDR3 end, so that end is filled in from the germline J gene. The V gene is TRBV19, the J gene TRBJ2-5; 15 bases agree with TRBD2. The CDR3 length is 16 residues. Germline V lookup: CDR1 LNHDA, CDR2 SQIVND (reference sequence). V gave up 5 bases and J gave up 2 bases; unmatched junction bases: 3. The CDR3: CASSPGTSGGQETQYF. The sequenced part of the CDR3 DNA is TGTGCCAGTAGTCCTGGGACTAGCGGGGGGCAAGAGACC.

This clone was seen ten or more times. The read gets to within 3 residues of the CDR3 end, and the germline J gene fills in the rest. V and J are TRBV6-1 and TRBJ2-7, with 9 bases aligning to TRBD1. V was clipped by 4 bases and J by 4 bases; unmatched bases: 8. Per germline, CDR1 MNHNS and CDR2 SASEGT. The CDR3 runs 15 residues. The CDR3 is CASSALGTGIYEQYF. The sequenced CDR3 bases are TGTGCCAGCAGTGCCTTGGGGACAGGGATATACGAG.

There are many counts of this clone. The read ends 3 residues before the CDR3 terminus; that terminus is restored from the germline J gene. This sequence joins TRBV19 and TRBJ2-1; D gene unclear. V was trimmed by 2 bases and J by 8 bases, leaving 10 bases between them. Looked up from germline, CDR1 is LNHDA and CDR2 is SQIVND (reference sequence). The length of the CDR3 is 13 residues. The CDR3 is CASSIMVGYEQFF. CDR3 bases read: TGTGCCAGTAGTATAATGGTAGGGTATGAG.

Of note for this clone: The observed sequence ends 3 residues before the CDR3 terminus, with the missing tail filled in from the germline J gene. The rearrangement joins TRBV2 to TRBJ2-7; 13 nucleotides match TRBD2. Germline V gene lookup returns CDR1 SNHLY and CDR2 FYNNEI. This CDR3 spans 14 amino acids. J was trimmed by 5 bases and V by 6 bases; bases with no gene match: 4. The CDR3 region is CASSALAGGDEQYF. The sequenced CDR3 bases are TGTGCCAGCAGCGCACTAGCGGGAGGGGACGAG. Full variable domain (remainder filled in from reference TRBV2 and TRBJ2-7): EPEVTQTPSHQVTQMGQEVILRCVPISNHLYFYWYRQILGQKVEFLVSFYNNEISEKSEIFDDQFSVERPDGSNFTLKIRSTKLEDSAMYFCASSALAGGDEQYFGPGTRLTVT.

This clone was seen repeatedly, ten times or more. The CDR3 end is not reached by the read, which stops 3 residues before it; the germline J gene fills it in. V and J are TRBV7-9 and TRBJ2-1, with TRBD1 as a possible D gene (5 bases). Germline CDR1 and CDR2: SEHNR and FQNEAQ (reference sequence). V was trimmed by 7 bases and J by 6 bases, leaving 16 bases between them. This CDR3 has 14 residues. The CDR3 sequence: CASILQGSRNEQFF. The CDR3 DNA, read in part, is TGTGCCAGCATCCTGCAGGGATCTCGCAATGAG.

On this clone itself: The read ends 3 residues early relative to the CDR3; the germline J gene fills the gap. The chain couples TRBV18 to TRBJ2-3; no clear D gene. Germline loops: CDR1 KGHSH, CDR2 LQKENI. The CDR3 runs to 15 residues. CDR3 residues: CASSPRSGPEETQYF. Incomplete CDR3 DNA: TGTGCCAGCTCACCACGTTCCGGTCCCGAAGAGACG.

At least ten counts were recorded for this clone. With the read ending 3 residues before the CDR3 end, the germline J gene is used to fill in that end. The chain is built from TRBV5-1 and TRBJ2-1; 9 positions match TRBD1. V shed 2 bases, J shed 1 base, and the junction held 1 base outside the gene matches. CDR1 SGHRS and CDR2 YFSETQ come from the germline V gene. CDR3 size: 15 residues. Partial CDR3 DNA: TGCGCCAGCAGCTTACAGGGGGCTTCCTACAATGAG. It encodes CASSLQGASYNE. The CDR3 in full is CASSLQGASYNEQFF.

This clone was found many times. The read falls 3 residues short of the CDR3 end, and the missing part is taken from the germline J gene. The chain joins TRBV20-1 to TRBJ1-5, with D possibly matching TRBD1 (5 bases). The CDR3 is made up of 17 amino acids. Germline V CDR1 and CDR2: DFQATT, SNEGSKA (reference sequence). V dropped 5 bases and J dropped 0 bases, with 20 bases sitting between them. The CDR3 spells CSALPAGREYSNQPQHF. The sequenced part of the CDR3 DNA is TGCAGTGCTCTCCCCGCTGGCAGGGAGTATAGCAATCAGCCC.

This clone was recorded a few times. The read stops 3 residues short of the end of the CDR3; the missing end is completed from the germline J gene. The genes are TRBV6-2 or TRBV6-3 and TRBJ2-3; D call uncertain. The CDR3 is 16 amino acids. Germline V gene data show CDR1 as MNHEY and CDR2 as SVGEGT. The sequenced part of the CDR3 DNA is TGTGCCAGCAGTTACACGGCTATGGCGGTCAATCAGCCG. Encoded protein: CASSYTAMAVNQP. The CDR3, in full, reads CASSYTAMAVNQPQYF.